The 12 T cell receptor beta chains presented below share a single source sample, sequenced in a study of regulatory T cells in long-lasting Graves disease. iRepertoire HTBI primers and Arm-PCR of CDR3 regions built TCR beta libraries. MiXCR, run by TCRdb on the multiplex PCR reads, gives a single entry per CDR3 protein. This table has about 350,000 distinct CDR3 sequences, 16% appearing once. Indicated time point: newly diagnosed GD, antithyroid drugs for less than 3 months. The TCR library was made from RNA that had been extracted from PBMCs in TRIzol. These sequences were also reported in another study, on T cells in Graves' hyperthyroidism and ophthalmopathy.

Material: peripheral blood mononuclear cells (PBMCs), obtained at new diagnosis, from a patient treated with antithyroid drugs. All receptors come from a middle-aged man with Graves disease.

About this clonotype itself: Only one base separates this from a far larger clonotype, so it likely reflects a read error. This chain joins TRBV6-2 or TRBV6-3 and TRBJ2-5; 12 nucleotides line up with TRBD1. The V gene end was trimmed by 7 bases and the J gene end by 4 bases; junction bases not matched to a gene: 10. The CDR3 length is 16 residues. Germline loops: CDR1 MNHEY, CDR2 SVGEGT. CDR3 loop: CASTLGGQGARETQYF. CDR3 nucleotides: TGTGCCAGCACCCTGGGGGGACAGGGGGCTAGAGAGACCCAGTACTTC.

This rearrangement joins TRBV28 to TRBJ1-1; 7 nucleotides align to TRBD1. Germline assignment: CDR1 MDHEN and CDR2 SYDVKM. J lost 1 base, V lost 0 bases, and 2 bases had no gene match. The CDR3 totals 15 residues. The DNA of the CDR3 is TGTGCCAGCAGTTTATGGACAGGGTCGAACACTGAAGCTTTCTTT. As protein: CASSLWTGSNTEAFF.

This clonotype was seen many times. This chain links TRBV4-1 with TRBJ2-4; 8 bases line up with TRBD1. CDR3 length: 16 residues. Germline lookup yields CDR1 MGHRA and CDR2 YSYEKL. J gave up 2 bases and V 4 bases, and 7 bases lay outside the gene matches. CDR3 sequence reads: CASSPLTGATKNIQYF. The CDR3 DNA sequence: TGCGCCAGCAGCCCATTGACAGGGGCTACCAAAAACATTCAGTACTTC.

This clonotype was seen at least ten times. This rearrangement joins TRBV5-1 to TRBJ1-6; D is possibly TRBD1 (5 bases). The CDR3 length is 17 residues. Looked up from germline, CDR1 is SGHRS and CDR2 is YFSETQ. Trimming removed 0 bases at V and 8 bases at J, with 18 bases between. CDR3 coding DNA: TGCGCCAGCAGCTTGGAACAACAAAGGGGCGCATATTCACCCCTCCACTTT. Translation gives CASSLEQQRGAYSPLHF.

This clonotype has ten or more counts. The chain carries TRBV6-1 and TRBJ2-1, with 12 bases identical to TRBD2. The V gene end was trimmed by 7 bases and the J gene end by 7 bases; junction bases not matched to a gene: 17. From germline, CDR1 is MNHNS and CDR2 SASEGT. This CDR3 has 18 amino acids. CDR3 region: CASTWTSGDTLTRNEQFF. For the CDR3, the DNA is TGTGCCAGCACTTGGACTAGCGGGGATACATTGACGAGGAATGAGCAGTTCTTC.

J is TRBJ2-1 and V is TRBV3-1, with TRBD1 matching over 7 bases. V trimming: 4 bases; J trimming: 7 bases; junction bases outside the gene matches: 4. The germline gives CDR1 LGHDT, CDR2 YNNKEL (reference sequence). The CDR3 contains 13 residues. CDR3 DNA: TGTGCCAGCAGCCGATTGACAGGGAATGAGCAGTTCTTC. Its protein product is CASSRLTGNEQFF.

Concerning this clonotype itself: Being one base from a much bigger clone, this may be a read error. This chain connects TRBV4-3 to TRBJ2-1; no clear D. CDR1 and CDR2 from the germline V gene are LGHNA and YSLEER. The V end lost 4 bases, the J end lost 5 bases, and 24 bases lay between the germline ends. CDR3 length equals 18 residues. In DNA form, the CDR3 reads TGCGCCAGCAGCCGTCTTCAGCAGGCCGACGGAGCTCACAATGAGCAGTTCTTC. Translating gives CASSRLQQADGAHNEQFF.

Turning to this clonotype: A far larger clone is just one base off, so this is likely a read error. The chain has TRBV27 and TRBJ2-5; 8 bases align to TRBD2. CDR1 is MNHEY, CDR2 SMNVEV, per germline (reference sequence). CDR3 length: 14 residues. The J segment lost 11 bases and the V segment lost 8 bases, leaving 16 bases of the junction unmatched. CDR3 loop: CASVGGGLYNEQYF. CDR3 bases: TGTGCCAGCGTAGGCGGGGGGCTCTACAATGAGCAGTACTTC.

This clonotype came up many times. The gene calls are TRBV7-6 and TRBJ2-1; TRBD1 matches at 9 bases. The trim removed 5 bases at V and 12 bases at J, leaving 5 bases unmatched. The CDR3 runs to 12 residues. Germline CDR1 SGHVS, CDR2 FNYEAQ. The CDR3 reads CASSVGTGRQFF. DNA of the CDR3: TGTGCCAGCAGCGTCGGGACAGGGAGGCAGTTCTTC.

The gene calls are TRBV10-1 and TRBJ2-7; TRBD1 agrees at 8 bases. This CDR3 comprises 14 residues. Looked up from germline, CDR1 is WNHNN and CDR2 is SYGVQD (reference sequence). V shed 5 bases and J 5 bases; nucleotides not matched to a gene: 8. In DNA, the CDR3 is TGCGCCAGCAGTACATGGACAGGGCCGAACGAGCAGTACTTC. Encoded protein: CASSTWTGPNEQYF.

There are a few counts of this clonotype. V is TRBV2 and J is TRBJ1-4; D is undetermined. V lost 6 bases to trimming and J lost 5 bases, with 16 bases between them. The CDR3 covers 15 residues. From germline, CDR1 is SNHLY and CDR2 FYNNEI. CDR3 amino acids: CASSGRPNINEKLFF. The CDR3 nucleotides are TGTGCCAGCAGCGGCCGACCGAACATAAATGAAAAACTGTTTTTT. The whole variable domain, remainder taken from reference TRBV2 and TRBJ1-4, is EPEVTQTPSHQVTQMGQEVILRCVPISNHLYFYWYRQILGQKVEFLVSFYNNEISEKSEIFDDQFSVERPDGSNFTLKIRSTKLEDSAMYFCASSGRPNINEKLFFGSGTQLSVL.

The rearrangement joins TRBV6-2 or TRBV6-3 to TRBJ1-5; 7 bases are a match to TRBD1. The CDR3 runs to 13 residues. Losses at the gene ends were 7 bases for V and 7 bases for J; bases not matched to a gene: 7. Germline values: CDR1 MNHEY, CDR2 SVGEGT. CDR3 nucleotides: TGTGCCAGCAAAAAGACAGGGCCCCAGCCCCAGCATTTT. It translates to CASKKTGPQPQHF.